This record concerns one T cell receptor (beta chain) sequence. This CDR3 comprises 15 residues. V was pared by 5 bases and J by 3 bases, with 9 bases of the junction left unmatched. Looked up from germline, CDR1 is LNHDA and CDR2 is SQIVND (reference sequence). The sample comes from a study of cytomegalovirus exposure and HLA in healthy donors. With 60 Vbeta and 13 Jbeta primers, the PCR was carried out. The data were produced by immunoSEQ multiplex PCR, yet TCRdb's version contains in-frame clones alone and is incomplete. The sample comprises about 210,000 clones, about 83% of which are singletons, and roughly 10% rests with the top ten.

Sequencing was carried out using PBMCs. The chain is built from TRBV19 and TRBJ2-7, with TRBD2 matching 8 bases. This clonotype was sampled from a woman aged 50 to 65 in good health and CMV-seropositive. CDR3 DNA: TGTGCCAGTAGTCCTCAGGCGGGGGGCCGCTACGAGCAGTACTTC. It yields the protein CASSPQAGGRYEQYF. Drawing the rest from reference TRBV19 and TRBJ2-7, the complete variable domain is DGGITQSPKYLFRKEGQNVTLSCEQNLNHDAMYWYRQDPGQGLRLIYYSQIVNDFQKGDIAEGYSVSREKKESFPLTVTSAQKNPTAFYLCASSPQAGGRYEQYFGPGTRLTVT.